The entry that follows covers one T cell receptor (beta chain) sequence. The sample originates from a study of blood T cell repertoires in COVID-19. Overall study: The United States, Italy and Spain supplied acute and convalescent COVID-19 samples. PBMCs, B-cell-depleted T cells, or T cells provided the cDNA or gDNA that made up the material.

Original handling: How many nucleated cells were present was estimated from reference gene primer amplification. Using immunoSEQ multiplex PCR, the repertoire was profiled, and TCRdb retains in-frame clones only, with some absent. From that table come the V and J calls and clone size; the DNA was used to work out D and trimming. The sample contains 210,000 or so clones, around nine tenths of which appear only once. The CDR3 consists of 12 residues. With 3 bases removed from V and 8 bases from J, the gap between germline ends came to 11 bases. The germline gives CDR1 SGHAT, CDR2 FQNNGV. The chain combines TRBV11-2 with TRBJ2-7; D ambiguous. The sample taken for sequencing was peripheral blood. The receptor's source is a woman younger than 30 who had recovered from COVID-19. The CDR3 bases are TGTGCCAGCAGCTTTGGTCTAACCCAGCAGTACTTC. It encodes CASSFGLTQQYF.